A selection of T cell receptor beta chains follows, all from one sample in a study of T cells in Graves' hyperthyroidism and ophthalmopathy. From the multiplex PCR reads, TCRdb called clonotypes with MiXCR, one entry per CDR3 protein. This sample has about 700,000 distinct CDR3 sequences, with less than 15% found just once. The source material was blood. All receptors come from a woman aged 18-29 years with Graves' hyperthyroidism. Each CDR3 is given with its conserved first and last residue. D genes are given only for firm matches. A row's size may be missing; if present it is once, few, many or a size class.

TRBJ2-1 | TRBV20-1 | TRBD2 | NA | CSAKRGGGIAGEVRNEQFF | TGCAGTGCGAAGAGGGGGGGGGGAATAGCGGGAGAGGTTAGGAATGAGCAGTTCTTC
TRBJ2-7 | TRBV6-2/TRBV6-3 | NA | NA | CASSYSRKSSYEQYF | TGTGCCAGCAGTTACTCAAGGAAGAGCTCCTACGAGCAGTACTTC
TRBJ1-2 | TRBV2 | TRBD1 | many | CASSERGGSNYGYTF | TGTGCCAGCAGTGAAAGAGGGGGCTCTAACTATGGCTACACCTTC
TRBJ2-7 | TRBV12-3/TRBV12-4 | TRBD2 | many | CASSVWTSGSYEQYF | TGTGCCAGCAGTGTATGGACTAGCGGGAGCTACGAGCAGTACTTC
TRBJ2-3 | TRBV3-1 | TRBD2 | many | CASSQAGLAAGTDTQYF | TGTGCCAGCAGCCAAGCCGGACTAGCAGCGGGGACAGATACGCAGTATTTT
TRBJ1-1 | TRBV20-1 | TRBD1 | many | CNAPRTGRTEAFF | TGCAATGCCCCTCGGACAGGGAGGACTGAAGCTTTCTTT
TRBJ2-1 | TRBV12-3/TRBV12-4 | TRBD2 | NA | CASSASGTTHNEQFF | TGTGCCAGCAGCGCCTCCGGGACTACCCACAATGAGCAGTTCTTC
TRBJ1-1 | TRBV11-3 | NA | many | CASSLVGGANTEAFF | TGTGCCAGCAGCTTAGTCGGCGGGGCGAACACTGAAGCTTTCTTT
TRBJ2-1 | TRBV4-1 | TRBD2 | many | CASSQGPGTSAYNEQFF | TGCGCCAGCAGCCAAGGACCCGGGACTAGCGCTTACAATGAGCAGTTCTTC
TRBJ1-1 | TRBV3-1 | NA | many | CASSQRTANTEAFF | TGTGCCAGCAGCCAAAGGACAGCGAACACTGAAGCTTTCTTT
TRBJ2-4 | TRBV29-1 | NA | NA | CSVQQTSIQYF | TGCAGCGTTCAACAGACGAGCATTCAGTACTTC
TRBJ2-5 | TRBV12-3/TRBV12-4 | TRBD2 | NA | CASSFGGRAYIGETQYF | TGTGCCAGCAGTTTTGGCGGGAGGGCGTATATCGGAGAGACCCAGTACTTC
TRBJ2-5 | TRBV3-1 | NA | many | CASSQHEGGETQYF | TGTGCCAGCAGCCAACACGAAGGGGGGGAGACCCAGTACTTC
TRBJ2-7 | TRBV6-2/TRBV6-3 | NA | many | CASLETSSSYEQYF | TGTGCCAGCCTAGAGACTTCTAGCTCCTACGAGCAGTACTTC
TRBJ2-4 | TRBV19 | NA | NA | CAVLKGKKVAKNIQYF | TGTGCCGTCCTCAAGGGGAAGAAGGTAGCCAAAAACATTCAGTACTTC
TRBJ2-3 | TRBV3-1 | TRBD2 | many | CASSQEPTLAGRKNTDTQYF | TGTGCCAGCAGCCAAGAACCGACTCTAGCGGGCCGAAAGAACACAGATACGCAGTATTTT
TRBJ1-2 | TRBV30 | TRBD1 | many | CAWSPGTEVNYGYTF | TGTGCCTGGAGCCCCGGGACAGAAGTTAACTATGGCTACACCTTC
TRBJ2-5 | TRBV5-1 | TRBD2 | NA | CASSLERELGSGETQYF | TGCGCCAGCAGCTTGGAGCGGGAGCTAGGGAGTGGAGAGACCCAGTACTTC
TRBJ2-2 | TRBV24-1 | TRBD1 | few | CATSDDRDASGELFF | TGTGCCACCAGTGACGACAGGGACGCATCCGGGGAGCTGTTTTTT
TRBJ2-2 | TRBV2 | NA | NA | CASMGSGTPNTGELFF | TGTGCCAGCATGGGTTCCGGGACACCCAACACCGGGGAGCTGTTTTTT
TRBJ1-1 | TRBV7-9 | TRBD1 | many | CAPGTAKNTEAFF | TGTGCCCCAGGGACAGCAAAAAACACTGAAGCTTTCTTT
TRBJ2-1 | TRBV28 | NA | many | CASSSKAISRYSHSSYNEQFF | TGTGCCAGCAGTTCGAAAGCGATATCCCGTTACTCACATAGCTCCTACAATGAGCAGTTCTTC
TRBJ2-7 | TRBV12-3/TRBV12-4 | NA | NA | CASGPKRRNGVYEQYF | TGTGCCAGCGGACCCAAGAGGCGGAATGGGGTCTACGAGCAGTACTTC
TRBJ1-2 | TRBV6-1 | TRBD1 | few | CASGPMGQSYGYTF | TGTGCCAGCGGTCCTATGGGACAGAGCTATGGCTACACCTTC
TRBJ1-4 | TRBV5-8 | NA | few | CASSRRTVANEKLFF | TGTGCCAGCAGCAGAAGGACCGTGGCTAATGAAAAACTGTTTTTT
TRBJ2-3 | TRBV24-1 | NA | NA | CATSDLGHTDTQYF | TGTGCCACCAGTGATTTAGGGCACACAGATACGCAGTATTTT
TRBJ2-7 | TRBV2 | NA | many | CASSEALGAYEQYF | TGTGCCAGCAGTGAAGCTTTGGGGGCCTACGAGCAGTACTTC
TRBJ2-1 | TRBV11-2 | NA | many | CASTPGLNQFF | TGTGCCAGCACCCCAGGACTCAACCAGTTCTTC
TRBJ2-7 | TRBV12-3/TRBV12-4 | NA | few | CASSFEGHSYEQYF | TGTGCCAGCAGTTTTGAGGGACATTCCTACGAGCAGTACTTC
TRBJ1-2 | TRBV7-2 | NA | many | CASANTGYGYTF | TGTGCCAGCGCGAACACGGGCTATGGCTACACCTTC
TRBJ1-1 | TRBV6-2/TRBV6-3 | NA | few | CASNPDGGTEAFF | TGTGCCAGCAACCCCGATGGGGGAACTGAAGCTTTCTTT
TRBJ2-1 | TRBV6-1 | TRBD2 | NA | CASRPLAVSYNEQFF | TGTGCCAGCAGGCCGCTAGCGGTCTCCTACAATGAGCAGTTCTTC
TRBJ1-2 | TRBV2 | NA | many | CASSGDTPNYGYTF | TGTGCCAGCAGTGGAGACACCCCTAACTATGGCTACACCTTC
TRBJ1-2 | TRBV12-3/TRBV12-4 | NA | many | CASRPGGLDYGYTF | TGTGCCAGCCGCCCGGGGGGCCTAGACTATGGCTACACCTTC
TRBJ2-2 | TRBV6-2/TRBV6-3 | NA | NA | CASSYLVALLGTGELFF | TGTGCCAGCAGTTACTTGGTGGCCCTGTTGGGAACCGGGGAGCTGTTTTTT
TRBJ2-1 | TRBV10-3 | TRBD2 | NA | CAISEKREGLFYYNEQFF | TGTGCCATCAGTGAGAAGCGGGAGGGCCTTTTCTACTACAATGAGCAGTTCTTC
TRBJ2-2 | TRBV30 | NA | NA | CAWLFTDTGELFF | TGTGCCTGGTTATTCACGGACACCGGGGAGCTGTTTTTT
TRBJ2-5 | TRBV2 | NA | many | CASSEARAGKETQYF | TGTGCCAGCAGTGAAGCGAGAGCAGGGAAAGAGACCCAGTACTTC
TRBJ2-7 | TRBV7-8 | NA | NA | CASSLAAVAVFHEQYF | TGTGCCAGCAGCTTAGCGGCGGTAGCGGTATTCCACGAGCAGTACTTC
TRBJ2-5 | TRBV27 | NA | NA | CASRADLHETQYF | TGTGCCAGCAGGGCGGACCTCCATGAGACCCAGTACTTC
TRBJ1-2 | TRBV29-1 | NA | many | CSVVNDGYTF | TGCAGCGTTGTAAACGATGGCTACACCTTC
TRBJ2-4 | TRBV6-2/TRBV6-3 | NA | many | CASSYKGRSDTRIAKNIQYF | TGTGCCAGCAGTTACAAGGGACGCTCAGATACCCGAATAGCCAAAAACATTCAGTACTTC
TRBJ1-1 | TRBV28 | NA | many | CASRTTHRAFF | TGTGCCAGCAGGACTACTCACCGGGCTTTCTTT
TRBJ2-1 | TRBV3-1 | NA | many | CASSGPGQEQFF | TGTGCCAGCAGTGGGCCTGGGCAGGAGCAGTTCTTC
TRBJ2-7 | TRBV29-1 | NA | NA | CSVEGVREQYF | TGCAGCGTTGAGGGGGTTCGCGAGCAGTACTTC
TRBJ1-5 | TRBV30 | NA | many | CAWSVPGKVQHF | TGTGCCTGGAGTGTACCCGGGAAGGTCCAGCATTTT
TRBJ2-5 | TRBV28 | TRBD2 | many | CASSLSQGGETQYF | TGTGCCAGCAGTTTATCGCAGGGAGGGGAGACCCAGTACTTC
TRBJ1-5 | TRBV28 | NA | few | CASRHNQPQHF | TGTGCCAGCAGGCACAATCAGCCCCAGCATTTT
TRBJ2-1 | TRBV19 | TRBD2 | few | CASSKTSGLYNEQFF | TGTGCCAGTAGTAAAACTAGCGGACTTTACAATGAGCAGTTCTTC
TRBJ1-1 | TRBV6-2/TRBV6-3 | NA | NA | CASSYPGGATEAFF | TGTGCCAGCAGTTACCCTGGCGGGGCCACTGAAGCTTTCTTT
TRBJ2-7 | TRBV7-9 | NA | NA | CASSSERNHYEQYF | TGTGCCAGCAGCTCGGAGCGGAACCACTACGAGCAGTACTTC
TRBJ2-3 | TRBV19 | NA | many | CASSTVSGGVTDTQYF | TGTGCCAGTAGTACTGTCTCAGGGGGGGTTACAGATACGCAGTATTTT
TRBJ2-1 | TRBV30 | TRBD1 | many | CAWSGTGHQFF | TGTGCCTGGAGTGGGACAGGGCATCAGTTCTTC